This T cell receptor beta chain was profiled in a study of blood T cell repertoires in COVID-19. V lost 4 bases to trimming and J lost 3 bases; unmatched junction nucleotides: 2. Germline CDR1 is MGHDK and CDR2 is SYGVNS. This CDR3 contains 14 residues. Living in roughly 23 US areas, the participants were between roughly 18 and 95 years of age. Data came from immunoSEQ multiplex PCR; TCRdb stores just in-frame clones and leaves some out. The table has roughly 160,000 clones, approximately 84% seen once; the top ten hold 5.6%. The chain employs TRBV25-1 and TRBJ1-2, with 10 bases that match TRBD1. The TCR sequence derives from a middle-aged woman with acute COVID-19. The sample was PBMCs or T cells enriched from blood (not recorded which). CDR3 residues: CASSAGQGDYGYTF. The DNA for the CDR3 is TGTGCCAGCAGTGCTGGACAGGGGGACTATGGCTACACCTTC.